The 17 T cell receptor beta chains below were found in one sample sequenced in a study of blood T cells in healthy people across ages. Through a sample-barcoded 5' primer and a J-beta primer mix, a second PCR was run for roughly 7 to 11 cycles. TCRdb re-analysed the 5' RACE reads in MiXCR, keeping a single row per CDR3 protein. The table has about 1,800,000 distinct CDR3 sequences, 28% seen once. The sample comprised blood. The receptors here all came from a woman aged 25 to 39 in good health.

There are a few counts of this clonotype. V gene TRBV27 combines with J gene TRBJ2-5; 7 bases map to TRBD1. CDR1 MNHEY and CDR2 SMNVEV come from the germline V gene (reference sequence). The CDR3 totals 13 residues. Losses at the gene ends were 6 bases for V and 6 bases for J; bases not matched to a gene: 7. The CDR3 spells CASRPQGEKTQYF. CDR3 nucleotides: TGTGCCAGCAGACCTCAGGGGGAGAAGACCCAGTACTTC.

This clonotype was seen more than once but under ten times. The V call is TRBV20-1, the J call TRBJ2-5; 15 positions agree with TRBD2. CDR3 length: 15 residues. J lost 1 base, V lost 5 bases, and 2 bases had no gene match. Looked up from germline, CDR1 is DFQATT and CDR2 is SNEGSKA (reference sequence). As DNA, the CDR3 is TGCAGTGCTCGGACTAGCGGGAGGGTCCAAGAGACCCAGTACTTC. It is translated as CSARTSGRVQETQYF.

V usage is TRBV7-2 and J usage is TRBJ2-7; 13 bases are shared with TRBD2. The germline V gene has CDR1 SGHTA and CDR2 FQGNSA. Trimming removed 8 bases from V and 12 bases from J; junction bases left unmatched: 19. The CDR3 runs to 16 residues. DNA for the CDR3: TGTGCCAGCTTGTCCGTACTAGCGGGAGGGCGCGGAAAGTGGTACTTC. Translation: CASLSVLAGGRGKWYF.

This clonotype was seen repeatedly, ten times or more. The CDR3 bases are TGTGCCAGCAGCTTTAGGACTAGCCACGGTAACATTCAGTACTTC. Encoded protein: CASSFRTSHGNIQYF. The chain uses TRBV5-6 and TRBJ2-4; TRBD2 aligns across 8 bases. Unmatched junction bases numbered 8, after V lost 2 bases and J lost 7 bases. CDR1 SGHDT and CDR2 YYEEEE come from the germline V gene. This CDR3 has 15 residues.

The gene calls are TRBV3-1 and TRBJ2-2; the match to TRBD2 covers 7 bases. The CDR3 is made up of 16 amino acids. Per the germline V gene, CDR1 is LGHDT and CDR2 is YNNKEL (reference sequence). The V and J ends lost 3 bases and 2 bases, in that order; junction bases with no gene match: 6. The CDR3 nucleotides read TGTGCCAGCAGCCACCGGGACTACGTTAACACCGGGGAGCTGTTTTTT. It yields the protein CASSHRDYVNTGELFF. Full variable domain (missing parts from reference TRBV3-1 and TRBJ2-2): DTAVSQTPKYLVTQMGNDKSIKCEQNLGHDTMYWYKQDSKKFLKIMFSYNNKELIINETVPNRFSPKSPDKAHLNLHINSLELGDSAVYFCASSHRDYVNTGELFFGEGSRLTVL.

The J gene is TRBJ2-1, the V gene TRBV24-1, with 10 bases fitting TRBD2. Germline-derived CDR1 and CDR2 are KGHDR and SFDVKD. V shed 3 bases, J shed 6 bases, and the junction held 4 bases outside the gene matches. The CDR3 has 15 residues. The CDR3 DNA sequence: TGTGCCACCAGTGATCCTAGCGGGAGAGCCAATGAGCAGTTCTTC. Translating it yields CATSDPSGRANEQFF.

The rearrangement links TRBV6-2 or TRBV6-3 to TRBJ1-1; D gene unclear. This CDR3 comprises 15 residues. V was shortened by 1 base and J by 0 bases, with 9 bases between the two germline ends. The germline V gene encodes CDR1 MNHEY and CDR2 SVGEGT. The CDR3 sequence: CASSYFGPVNTEAFF. CDR3 nucleotide sequence: TGTGCCAGCAGTTACTTCGGACCGGTGAACACTGAAGCTTTCTTT.

Details on this clonotype: A much larger clonotype is one base distant, so this may be a read error. The V and J genes are TRBV4-1 and TRBJ2-3, with D perhaps assigned TRBD1 or TRBD2 (5 bases each). The CDR3 sequence is 17 residues long. V was cut by 2 bases and J by 2 bases, with 17 bases left in between. The germline gives CDR1 MGHRA, CDR2 YSYEKL. In DNA form, the CDR3 reads TGCGCCAGCAGCCAAAGGGCTGACGGGGCGGTCACAGATACGCAGTATTTT. Amino acids: CASSQRADGAVTDTQYF.

The rearrangement joins TRBV21-1 to TRBJ2-4. TRBV21-1 is a recognized pseudogene. The CDR3 consists of 14 residues. In DNA form, the CDR3 reads TGTGCCAGCAGGGAAGCGGTGTCCAAAAACATTCAGTACTTC. Translation gives CASREAVSKNIQYF.

This clonotype was picked up a small number of times. V and J are TRBV5-5 and TRBJ2-3, with D perhaps matching TRBD1 (6 bases). The CDR3 consists of 16 residues. Trimming stripped 0 bases from V and 5 bases from J, with 16 bases between. Germline V lookup: CDR1 SGHKS, CDR2 YYEKEE (reference sequence). CDR3 coding DNA: TGTGCCAGCAGCTTGGTTTGGCTAGTAGGGGGAGATACGCAGTATTTT. Protein: CASSLVWLVGGDTQYF.

The rearrangement joins TRBV12-3 or TRBV12-4 to TRBJ2-3, with TRBD2 identical over 12 bases. The V segment lost 7 bases and the J segment 5 bases; nucleotides outside the gene matches: 10. The CDR3 loop spans 16 amino acids. The CDR3 DNA sequence: TGTGCCAGCACCGGCCTAGCGGGAGGGCTTGGAGATACGCAGTATTTT. This gives the protein CASTGLAGGLGDTQYF.

DNA for the CDR3: TGTGCCACCAGTGGCCCAACCTACAATGAGCAGTTCTTC. It is translated as CATSGPTYNEQFF. The genes are TRBV24-1 and TRBJ2-1; D remains unclear. The CDR3 contains 13 residues. Germline CDR1 reads KGHDR; CDR2 reads SFDVKD. V was pared by 5 bases and J by 2 bases, with 6 bases between.

Only a few counts were recorded for this clonotype. The V call is TRBV4-2, the J call TRBJ2-7; 9 nucleotides align to TRBD1. The CDR3 has 15 amino acids. The ends lost 5 bases at V and 3 bases at J; junction bases unmatched: 8. Per the germline V gene, CDR1 is LGHNA and CDR2 is YNFKEQ. The CDR3 here is CASSWRRGQGYEQYF. The CDR3 nucleotides are TGTGCCAGCAGCTGGAGACGGGGACAGGGCTACGAGCAGTACTTC.

V usage is TRBV28 and J usage is TRBJ1-5, with D uncertain. The germline CDR1 and CDR2 sequences are MDHEN and SYDVKM. V shed 7 bases and J shed 4 bases, with 5 bases lying between them. This CDR3 contains 11 residues. The CDR3 DNA sequence: TGTGCCAGCATCCAGAATCAGCCCCAGCATTTT. Residues: CASIQNQPQHF.

This clonotype has more than one count but fewer than ten. This chain joins TRBV5-1 and TRBJ2-6; 7 bases align to TRBD2. Germline loops: CDR1 SGHRS, CDR2 YFSETQ. The trim removed 0 bases at V and 2 bases at J, leaving 20 bases unmatched. This CDR3 is built from 22 residues. CDR3 loop: CASSLVSLSSGAPVAGANVLTF. Written as DNA, the CDR3 is TGCGCCAGCAGCTTGGTTAGTCTGTCTAGCGGAGCACCCGTGGCTGGGGCCAACGTCCTGACTTTC.

A remark on this clonotype: A much larger clonotype is one base distant, so this may be a read error. The chain joins TRBV7-2 to TRBJ2-1, with TRBD2 as a possible D gene (6 bases). Germline V gives CDR1 SGHTA, CDR2 FQGNSA. CDR3 length equals 15 residues. The DNA of the CDR3 is TGTGCCAGCAGCGGGGGTAGCGGCTCCTACATTGAGCAGTTCTTC. Protein product: CASSGGSGSYIEQFF.

Regarding this clonotype: A much larger clonotype is one base distant, so this may be a read error. This rearrangement joins TRBV4-1 to TRBJ1-2; D is ambiguous. The CDR3 spans 15 residues. The V gene lost 1 base and the J gene lost 7 bases, with 16 bases spanning the gap. CDR1 and CDR2 (germline): MGHRA, YSYEKL. This chain's CDR3 is CASSQGFPGRSGYTF. The CDR3 nucleotides read TGCGCCAGCAGCCAAGGGTTCCCAGGCCGGAGTGGCTACACCTTC.